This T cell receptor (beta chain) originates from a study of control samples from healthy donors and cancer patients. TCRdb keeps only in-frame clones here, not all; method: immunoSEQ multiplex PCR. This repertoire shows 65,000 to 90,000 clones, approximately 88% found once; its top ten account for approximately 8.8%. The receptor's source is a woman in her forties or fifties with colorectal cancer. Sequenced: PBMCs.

The CDR3 here is CASSWTAVDQETQYF. The DNA for the CDR3 is TGCGCCAGCAGCTGGACAGCGGTGGACCAAGAGACCCAGTACTTC. The chain recombines TRBV5-1 with TRBJ2-5; the D gene is possibly TRBD1 (6 bases). The CDR3 runs to 15 residues. Per the germline V gene, CDR1 is SGHRS and CDR2 is YFSETQ. Trimming removed 3 bases at V and 0 bases at J, with 12 bases between.